The T cell receptor (beta chain) described here comes from a study of CD8+CD57+ T cells in acquired aplastic anemia. The wider study: Sorting CD4+ and CD8+ cells gave DNA averaging about 2.9 ug.

The sequenced patients had an expansion of CD8+CD57+ cells seen by flow cytometry. Study observations and caveats: The study identified around 28 CD8+ CDR3 sequences shared by patients and controls.

Genomic DNA templated the TCR beta VDJ and CDR3 profiling. MiXCR, applied by TCRdb to the reads, yields one record per CDR3 protein. The repertoire holds 100,000 to 150,000 distinct CDR3 sequences, under 60% seen once, with 25% to 30% in the top ten. Germline V gene data show CDR1 as LNHDA and CDR2 as SQIVND (reference sequence). The CDR3 extends over 14 amino acids. The ends were cut back, 5 bases at V and 2 bases at J, with 13 bases in the middle. On this clonotype: Its antigen remains unknown.

The sequenced sample was sorted CD4+, CD8+, or CD8+CD57+ T cells (not recorded which) from PBMCs. This chain uses TRBV19 with TRBJ2-7; D is undetermined. This receptor was taken from a human donor with aplastic anemia. This CDR3 reads CASSQAIAPYEQYF. In DNA, the CDR3 is TGTGCCAGTAGTCAAGCCATTGCACCCTACGAGCAGTACTTC.